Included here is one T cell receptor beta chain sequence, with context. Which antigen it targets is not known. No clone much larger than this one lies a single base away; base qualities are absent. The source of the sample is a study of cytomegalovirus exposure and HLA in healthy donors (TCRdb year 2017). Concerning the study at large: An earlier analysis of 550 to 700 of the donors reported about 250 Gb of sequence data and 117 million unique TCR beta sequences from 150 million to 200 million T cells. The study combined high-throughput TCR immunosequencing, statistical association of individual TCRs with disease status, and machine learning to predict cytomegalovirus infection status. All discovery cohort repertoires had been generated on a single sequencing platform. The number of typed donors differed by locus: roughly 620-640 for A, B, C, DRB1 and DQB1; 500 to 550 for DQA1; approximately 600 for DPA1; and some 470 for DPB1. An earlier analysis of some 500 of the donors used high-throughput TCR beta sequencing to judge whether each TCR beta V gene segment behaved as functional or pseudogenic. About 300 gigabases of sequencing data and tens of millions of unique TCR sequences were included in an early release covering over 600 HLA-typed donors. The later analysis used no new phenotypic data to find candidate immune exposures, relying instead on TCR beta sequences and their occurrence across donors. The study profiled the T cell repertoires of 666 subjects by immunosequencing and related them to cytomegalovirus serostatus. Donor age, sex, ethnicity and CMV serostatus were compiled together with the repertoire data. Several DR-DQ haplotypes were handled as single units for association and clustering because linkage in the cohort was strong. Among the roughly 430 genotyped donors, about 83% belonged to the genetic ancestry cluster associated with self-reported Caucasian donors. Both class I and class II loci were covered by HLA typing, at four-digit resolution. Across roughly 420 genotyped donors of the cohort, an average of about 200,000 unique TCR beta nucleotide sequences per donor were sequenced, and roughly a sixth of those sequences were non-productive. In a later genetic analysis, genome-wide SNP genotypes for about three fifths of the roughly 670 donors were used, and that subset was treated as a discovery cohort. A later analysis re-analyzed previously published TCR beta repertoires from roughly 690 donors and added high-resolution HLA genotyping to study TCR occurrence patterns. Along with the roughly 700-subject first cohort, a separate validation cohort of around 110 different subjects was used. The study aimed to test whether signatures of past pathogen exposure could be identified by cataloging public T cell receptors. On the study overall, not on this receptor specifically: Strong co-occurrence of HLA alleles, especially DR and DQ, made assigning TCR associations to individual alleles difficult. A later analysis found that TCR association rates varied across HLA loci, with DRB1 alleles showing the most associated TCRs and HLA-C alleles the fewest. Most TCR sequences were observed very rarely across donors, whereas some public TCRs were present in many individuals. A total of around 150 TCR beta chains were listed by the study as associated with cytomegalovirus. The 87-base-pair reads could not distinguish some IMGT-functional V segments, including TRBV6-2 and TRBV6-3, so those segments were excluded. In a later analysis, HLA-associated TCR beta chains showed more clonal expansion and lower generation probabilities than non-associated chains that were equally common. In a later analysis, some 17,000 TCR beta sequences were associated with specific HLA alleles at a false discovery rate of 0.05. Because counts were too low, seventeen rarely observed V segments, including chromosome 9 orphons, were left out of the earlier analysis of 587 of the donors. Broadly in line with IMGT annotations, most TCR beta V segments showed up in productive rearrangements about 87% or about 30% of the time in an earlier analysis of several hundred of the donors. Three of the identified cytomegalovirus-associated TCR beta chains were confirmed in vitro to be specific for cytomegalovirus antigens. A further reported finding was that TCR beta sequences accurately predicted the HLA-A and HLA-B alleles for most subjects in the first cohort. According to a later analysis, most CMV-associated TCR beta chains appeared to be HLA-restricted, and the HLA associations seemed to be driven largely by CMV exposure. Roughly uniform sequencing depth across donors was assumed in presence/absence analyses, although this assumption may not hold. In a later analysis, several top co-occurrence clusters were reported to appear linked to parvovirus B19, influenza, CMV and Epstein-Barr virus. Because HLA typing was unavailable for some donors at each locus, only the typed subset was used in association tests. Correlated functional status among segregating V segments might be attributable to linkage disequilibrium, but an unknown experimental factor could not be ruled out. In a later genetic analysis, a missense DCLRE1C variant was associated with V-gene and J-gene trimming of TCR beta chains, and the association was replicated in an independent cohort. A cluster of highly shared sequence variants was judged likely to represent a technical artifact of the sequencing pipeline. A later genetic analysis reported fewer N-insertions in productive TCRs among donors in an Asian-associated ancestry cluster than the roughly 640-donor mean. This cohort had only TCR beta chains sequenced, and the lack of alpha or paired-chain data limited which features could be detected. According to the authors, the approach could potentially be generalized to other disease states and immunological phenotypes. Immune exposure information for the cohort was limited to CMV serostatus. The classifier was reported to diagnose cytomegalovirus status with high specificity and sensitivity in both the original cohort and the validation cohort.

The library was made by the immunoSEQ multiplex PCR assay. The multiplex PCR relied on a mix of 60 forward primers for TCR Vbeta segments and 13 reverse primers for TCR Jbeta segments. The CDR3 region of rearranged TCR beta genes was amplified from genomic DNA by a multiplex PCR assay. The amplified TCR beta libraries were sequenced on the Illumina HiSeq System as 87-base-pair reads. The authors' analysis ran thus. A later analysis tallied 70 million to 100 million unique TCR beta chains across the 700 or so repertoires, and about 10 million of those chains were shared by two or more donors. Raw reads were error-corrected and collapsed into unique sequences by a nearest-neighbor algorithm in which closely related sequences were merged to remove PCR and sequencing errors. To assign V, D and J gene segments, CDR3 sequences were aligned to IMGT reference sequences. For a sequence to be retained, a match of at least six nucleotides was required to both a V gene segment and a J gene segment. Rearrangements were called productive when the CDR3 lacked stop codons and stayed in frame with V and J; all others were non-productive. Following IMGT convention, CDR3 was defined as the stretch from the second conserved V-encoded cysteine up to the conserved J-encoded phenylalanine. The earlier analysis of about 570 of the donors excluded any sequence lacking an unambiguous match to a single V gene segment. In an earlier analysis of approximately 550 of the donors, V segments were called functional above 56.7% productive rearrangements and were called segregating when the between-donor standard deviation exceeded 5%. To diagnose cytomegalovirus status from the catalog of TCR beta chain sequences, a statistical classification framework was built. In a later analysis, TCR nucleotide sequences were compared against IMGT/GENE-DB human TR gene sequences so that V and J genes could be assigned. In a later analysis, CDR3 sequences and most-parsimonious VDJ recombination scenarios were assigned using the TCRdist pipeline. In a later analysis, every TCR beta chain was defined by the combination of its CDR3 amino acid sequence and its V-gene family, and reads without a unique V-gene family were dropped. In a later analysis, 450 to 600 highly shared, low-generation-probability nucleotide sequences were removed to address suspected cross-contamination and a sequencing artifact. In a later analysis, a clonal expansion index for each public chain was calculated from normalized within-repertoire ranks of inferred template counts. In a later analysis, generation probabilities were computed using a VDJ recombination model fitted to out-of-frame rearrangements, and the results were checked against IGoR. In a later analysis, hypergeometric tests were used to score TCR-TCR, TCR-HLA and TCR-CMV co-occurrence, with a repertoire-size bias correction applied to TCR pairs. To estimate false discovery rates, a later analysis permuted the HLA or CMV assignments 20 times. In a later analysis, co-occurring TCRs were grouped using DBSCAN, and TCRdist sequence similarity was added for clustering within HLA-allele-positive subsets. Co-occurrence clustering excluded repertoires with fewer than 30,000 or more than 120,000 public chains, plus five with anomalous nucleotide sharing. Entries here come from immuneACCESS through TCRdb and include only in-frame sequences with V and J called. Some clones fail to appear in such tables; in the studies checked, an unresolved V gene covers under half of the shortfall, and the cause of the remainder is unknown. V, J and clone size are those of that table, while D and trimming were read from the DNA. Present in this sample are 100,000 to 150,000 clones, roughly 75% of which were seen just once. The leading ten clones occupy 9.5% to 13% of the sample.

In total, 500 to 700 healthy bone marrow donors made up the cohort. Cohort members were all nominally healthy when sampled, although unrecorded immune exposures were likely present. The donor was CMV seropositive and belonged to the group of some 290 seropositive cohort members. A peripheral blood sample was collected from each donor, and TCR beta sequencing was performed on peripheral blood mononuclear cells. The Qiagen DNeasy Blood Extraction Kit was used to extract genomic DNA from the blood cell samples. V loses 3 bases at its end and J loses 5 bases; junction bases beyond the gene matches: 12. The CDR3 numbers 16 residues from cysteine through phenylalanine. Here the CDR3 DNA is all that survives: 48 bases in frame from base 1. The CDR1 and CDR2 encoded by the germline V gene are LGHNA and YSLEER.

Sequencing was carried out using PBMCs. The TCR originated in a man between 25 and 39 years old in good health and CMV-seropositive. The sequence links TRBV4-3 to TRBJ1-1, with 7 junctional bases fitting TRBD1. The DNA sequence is TGCGCCAGCAGCCAGGCCTATAACAGGGGAAGGACTGAAGCTTTCTTT. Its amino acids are CASSQAYNRGRTEAFF.